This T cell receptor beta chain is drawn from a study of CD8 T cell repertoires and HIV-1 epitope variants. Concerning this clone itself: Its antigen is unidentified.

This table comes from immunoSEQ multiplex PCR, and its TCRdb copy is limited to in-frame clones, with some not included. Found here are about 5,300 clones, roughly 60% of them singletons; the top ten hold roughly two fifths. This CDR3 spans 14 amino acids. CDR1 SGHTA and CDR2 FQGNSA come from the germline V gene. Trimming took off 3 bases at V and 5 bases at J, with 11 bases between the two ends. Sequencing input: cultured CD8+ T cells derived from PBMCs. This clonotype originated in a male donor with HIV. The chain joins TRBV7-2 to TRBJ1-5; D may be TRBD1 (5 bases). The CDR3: CASSFKGSDQPQHF. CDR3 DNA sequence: TGTGCCAGCAGCTTTAAGGGGTCGGATCAGCCCCAGCATTTT.